The TCR beta chain described here comes from a study of T cell repertoires in aging, cancer and after chemotherapy. About the study: Chronic lymphocytic leukemia patients on fludarabine- or bendamustine-based regimens gave paired samples before and after chemotherapy.

A mixed TRB-A/B primer pool amplified rearranged TRB by multiplex touch-down PCR. MiXCR, applied by TCRdb to the multiplex PCR reads, yields one record per CDR3 protein. The sample lists 10,000 to 15,000 distinct CDR3 sequences; around 30% were seen once. Peripheral blood genomic DNA, not sorted cells or RNA, was the template. This clonotype was recorded only once. The sequencing sample was made of blood. The clonotype originates from a human donor with a blood cancer.

Written as DNA, the CDR3 is TGTGCCAGCCCCGAAAGGTTCTCCCGCACAGATACGCAGTATTTT. It translates to CASPERFSRTDTQYF. The rearrangement uses TRBV21-1 and TRBJ2-3; no check of the table's D call, TRBD2, against the DNA was made. TRBV21-1 is shown as a pseudogene. This CDR3 is 15 amino acids long.